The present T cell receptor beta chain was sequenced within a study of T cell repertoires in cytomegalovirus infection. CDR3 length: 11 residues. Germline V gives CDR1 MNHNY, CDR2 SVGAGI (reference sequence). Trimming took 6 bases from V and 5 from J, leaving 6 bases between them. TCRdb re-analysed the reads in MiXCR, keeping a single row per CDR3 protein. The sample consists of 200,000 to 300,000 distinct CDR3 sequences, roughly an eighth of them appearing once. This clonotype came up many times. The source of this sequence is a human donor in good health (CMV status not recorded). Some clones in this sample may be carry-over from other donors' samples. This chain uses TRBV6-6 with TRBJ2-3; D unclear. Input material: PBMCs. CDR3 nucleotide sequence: TGTGCCAGCAGCCCCCGAGATACGCAGTATTTT. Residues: CASSPRDTQYF.